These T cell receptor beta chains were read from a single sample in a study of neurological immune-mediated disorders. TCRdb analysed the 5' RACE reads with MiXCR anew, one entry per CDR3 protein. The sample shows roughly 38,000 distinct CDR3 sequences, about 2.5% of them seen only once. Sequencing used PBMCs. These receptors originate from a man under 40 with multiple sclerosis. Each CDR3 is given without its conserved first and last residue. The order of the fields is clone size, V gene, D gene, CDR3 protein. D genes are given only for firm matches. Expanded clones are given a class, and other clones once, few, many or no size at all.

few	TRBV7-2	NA	ASSLGGLREQY
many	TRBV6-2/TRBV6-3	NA	ASRPSSGGGHNEQF
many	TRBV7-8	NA	ASSFVLQETQY
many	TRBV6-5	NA	ASRPTGQANYGYT
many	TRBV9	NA	ASSAKRPIRGSLAKNIQY
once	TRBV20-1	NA	SARDAPEAF
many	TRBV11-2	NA	ASSPSPQGGETQY
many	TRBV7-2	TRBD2	ASSFKASGGNTDTQY
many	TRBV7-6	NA	ASSFGDPRRNGYT
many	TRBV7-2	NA	ASSLLYATDTQY
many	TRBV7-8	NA	ASSLVSDNEQF
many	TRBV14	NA	ASSRLTGSYNEQF
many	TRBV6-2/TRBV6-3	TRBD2	ASSPSGLAVFQETQY
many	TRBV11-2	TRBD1	ASSTTGTYEQY
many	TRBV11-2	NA	ASSQPGPLRETQY
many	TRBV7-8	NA	ASSSPHSPGANVLT
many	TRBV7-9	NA	ASSLGSLWAGETQY
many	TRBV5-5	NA	ASSLPRADYGYT
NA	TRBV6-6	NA	ASTEVFGNTEAF
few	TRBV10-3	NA	AIGDTRSGKNIY
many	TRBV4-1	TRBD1	ASSQTPTGRNQPQH
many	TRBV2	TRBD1	ASSLTGNQPQH
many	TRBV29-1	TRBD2	SVGLAGAYEQY
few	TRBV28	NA	ASSPLDGENIY
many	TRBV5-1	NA	ASSLVAEQETQY
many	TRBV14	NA	ASSQARDLNEKLF
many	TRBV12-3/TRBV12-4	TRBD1	ASSTGTGFSYEQY
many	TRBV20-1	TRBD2	SASYSGRAYNEQF
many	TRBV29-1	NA	SVEGGAAGNYEQY
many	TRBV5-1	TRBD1	ASSTGQSYEQY
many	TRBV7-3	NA	ASSLPWGPHNQPQH
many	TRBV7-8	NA	ASRRSGGETDTQY
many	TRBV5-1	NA	ASSLGQNSPLH
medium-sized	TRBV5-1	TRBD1	ASSAGTGATGELF
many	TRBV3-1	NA	ASSQDRPLARYEQY
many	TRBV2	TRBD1	ASRSDRAHNQPQH
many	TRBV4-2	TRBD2	ASSLGGGNSYEQY
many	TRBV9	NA	ASSVGGTGNSPLH
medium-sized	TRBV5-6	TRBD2	ASSLWTSGTSQETQY
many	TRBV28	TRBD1	ASSIRTGRKGYT
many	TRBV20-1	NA	SARLVGGYT